This TCR beta chain was identified during a study of neurological immune-mediated disorders. The study, taken as a whole, reports: No CDR3 amino acid sequences recurred among expanded clones across subjects, suggesting private repertoires in all groups.

This clonotype was counted many times. Its antigen is currently unknown. Time point of the sample: longitudinal time-point 1 (baseline). The unsorted libraries had their origin in 2 million PBMCs stored at -80 C. The CDR3 consists of 16 residues. V was pared by 4 bases and J by 5 bases, with 11 bases of the junction left unmatched. Germline V lookup: CDR1 SGHRS, CDR2 YFSETQ. The authors made cDNA by 5'RACE with 10-nucleotide random UMIs. Every sequencing run produced over 180 million TCR-beta sequences that came from 15-18 subjects. Via MiXCR, TCRdb re-called the 5' RACE reads, giving one row per CDR3 protein. The profile shows 71,000 or so distinct CDR3 sequences, approximately 14% of them singletons.

The TCR sequence derives from a female donor with HTLV-1-associated myelopathy (HAM/TSP). This rearrangement joins TRBV5-1 to TRBJ2-5, with TRBD1 matching over 10 bases. The sample taken for sequencing was PBMCs. The CDR3 region is CASSLDRGQVTETQYF. The CDR3 DNA reads as TGCGCCAGCAGCCTCGACAGGGGGCAAGTTACTGAGACCCAGTACTTC.